The entry below describes one T cell receptor (beta chain). Its target is not known. These data belong to a study of Ad26.COV2.S vaccination and SARS-CoV-2 variants. Whole-study results and caveats: In TCR breadth and depth analyses, total T cell responses may have been underestimated. Non-spike TCR breadth was similar in vaccine and placebo recipients. Reports say spike-specific CD8+ and CD4+ T cell responses covered substantial breadth after vaccination.

Described treatment: roughly 20 received Ad26.COV2.S at low or high dose, single or two shots; 5 received placebo; per-sample allocation not given. Following the first vaccine or placebo injection, samples were taken on day 63. Only in-frame clones appear in the TCRdb table, and some are missing; sequencing was by immunoSEQ multiplex PCR. The sample consists of hundreds of thousands of clones, approximately 89% of them appearing once. The V and J ends lost 3 bases and 9 bases respectively, with 12 bases between them. The CDR3 runs 13 residues. Germline values: CDR1 KGHSH, CDR2 LQKENI. This clonotype was obtained from a person between 18 and 65 years old who received the Ad26.COV2.S COVID-19 vaccine or a placebo. The V and J genes are TRBV18 and TRBJ2-1; D gene uncertain. The sequencing here drew on peripheral blood, taken in a trial of Ad26.COV2.S vaccine versus placebo. The CDR3 DNA reads TGTGCCAGCTCACCGTCGGGTCACGGTGAGCAGTTCTTC. Translation: CASSPSGHGEQFF.